The source of this TCR beta chain is a study of regulatory T cells in long-lasting Graves disease. The germline CDR1 and CDR2 sequences are LGHNA and YNFKEQ. This CDR3 is 16 amino acids long. V lost 3 bases and J lost 0; bases outside the gene matches: 8. Findings of the study overall: TRBV28, TRBJ1-2 and TRBJ2-5 were favored in persistent disease. Lower TCR diversity was seen in persistent Graves' patients than in newly diagnosed ones.

Time point reported: persistent/refractory GD, antithyroid drugs over 5 years with positive TRAb. PBMC-extracted RNA yielded the TCR library. Both iRepertoire HTBI primers and Arm-PCR of CDR3 regions were used to build the TCR beta libraries. Authors' analysis steps: Across samples, 50 to 75 TRBV and about 13 TRBJ segments were found. TCRdb reprocessed the multiplex PCR reads via MiXCR and lists one record per CDR3 protein. The V and J calls and clone size come from TCRdb's table, not from the authors' own analysis. The table includes more than 300,000 distinct CDR3 sequences, roughly a fifth detected once. A note on this clonotype: Its specificity is not known.

The sequence was collected from a female donor with Graves disease. The chain is built from TRBV4-2 and TRBJ2-7; TRBD2 matches at 7 bases. The sample in question was peripheral blood mononuclear cells (PBMCs), obtained when the disease was refractory, from a patient treated with antithyroid drugs. CDR3 sequence: CASSQTYGGSSYEQYF. The CDR3 DNA is TGTGCCAGCAGCCAGACCTACGGCGGGAGCTCCTACGAGCAGTACTTC.